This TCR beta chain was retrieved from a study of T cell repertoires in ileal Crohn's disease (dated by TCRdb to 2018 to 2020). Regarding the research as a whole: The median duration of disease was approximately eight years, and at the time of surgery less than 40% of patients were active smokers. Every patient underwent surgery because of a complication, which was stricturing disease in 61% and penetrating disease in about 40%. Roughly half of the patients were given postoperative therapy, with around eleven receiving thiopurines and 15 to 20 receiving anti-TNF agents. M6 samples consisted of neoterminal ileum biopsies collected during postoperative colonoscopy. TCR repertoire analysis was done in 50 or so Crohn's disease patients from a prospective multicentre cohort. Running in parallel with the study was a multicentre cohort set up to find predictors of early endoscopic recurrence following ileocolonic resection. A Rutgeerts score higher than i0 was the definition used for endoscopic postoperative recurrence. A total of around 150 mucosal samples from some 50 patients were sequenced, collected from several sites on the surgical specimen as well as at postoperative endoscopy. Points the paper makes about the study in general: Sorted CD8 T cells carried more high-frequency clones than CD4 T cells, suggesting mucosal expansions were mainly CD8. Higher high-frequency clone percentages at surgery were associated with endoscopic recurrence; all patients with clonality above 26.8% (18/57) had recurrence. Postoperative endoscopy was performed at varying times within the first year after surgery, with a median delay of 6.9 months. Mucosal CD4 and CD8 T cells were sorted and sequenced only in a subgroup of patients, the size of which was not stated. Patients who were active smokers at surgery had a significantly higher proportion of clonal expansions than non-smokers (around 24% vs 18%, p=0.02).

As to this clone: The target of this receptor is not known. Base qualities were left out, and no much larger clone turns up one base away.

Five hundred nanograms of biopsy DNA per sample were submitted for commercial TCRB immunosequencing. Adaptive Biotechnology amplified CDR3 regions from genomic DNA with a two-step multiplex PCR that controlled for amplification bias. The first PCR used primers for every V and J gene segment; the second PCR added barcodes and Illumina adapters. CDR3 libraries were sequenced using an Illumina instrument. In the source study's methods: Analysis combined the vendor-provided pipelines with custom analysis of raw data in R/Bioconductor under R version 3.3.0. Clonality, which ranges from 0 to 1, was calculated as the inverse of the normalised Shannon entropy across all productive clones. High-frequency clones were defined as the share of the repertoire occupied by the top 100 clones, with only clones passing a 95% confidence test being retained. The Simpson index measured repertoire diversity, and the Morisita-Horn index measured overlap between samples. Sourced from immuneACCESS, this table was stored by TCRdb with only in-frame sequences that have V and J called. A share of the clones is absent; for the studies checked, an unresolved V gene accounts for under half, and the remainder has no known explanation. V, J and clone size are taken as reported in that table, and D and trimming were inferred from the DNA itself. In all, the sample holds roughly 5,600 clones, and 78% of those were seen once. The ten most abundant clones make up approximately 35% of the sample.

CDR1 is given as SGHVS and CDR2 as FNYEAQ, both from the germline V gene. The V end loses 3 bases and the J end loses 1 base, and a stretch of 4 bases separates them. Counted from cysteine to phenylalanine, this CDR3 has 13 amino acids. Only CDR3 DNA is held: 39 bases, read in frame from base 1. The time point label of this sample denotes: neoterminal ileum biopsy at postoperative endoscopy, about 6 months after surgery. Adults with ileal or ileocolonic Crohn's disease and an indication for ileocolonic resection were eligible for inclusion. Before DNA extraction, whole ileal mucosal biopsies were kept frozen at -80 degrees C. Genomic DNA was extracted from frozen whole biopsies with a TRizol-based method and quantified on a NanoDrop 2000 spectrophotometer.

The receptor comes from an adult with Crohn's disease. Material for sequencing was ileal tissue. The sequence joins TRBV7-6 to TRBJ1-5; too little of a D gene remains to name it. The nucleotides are TGTGCCAGCAGCTTCGACAGCAATCAGCCCCAGCATTTT. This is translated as CASSFDSNQPQHF.